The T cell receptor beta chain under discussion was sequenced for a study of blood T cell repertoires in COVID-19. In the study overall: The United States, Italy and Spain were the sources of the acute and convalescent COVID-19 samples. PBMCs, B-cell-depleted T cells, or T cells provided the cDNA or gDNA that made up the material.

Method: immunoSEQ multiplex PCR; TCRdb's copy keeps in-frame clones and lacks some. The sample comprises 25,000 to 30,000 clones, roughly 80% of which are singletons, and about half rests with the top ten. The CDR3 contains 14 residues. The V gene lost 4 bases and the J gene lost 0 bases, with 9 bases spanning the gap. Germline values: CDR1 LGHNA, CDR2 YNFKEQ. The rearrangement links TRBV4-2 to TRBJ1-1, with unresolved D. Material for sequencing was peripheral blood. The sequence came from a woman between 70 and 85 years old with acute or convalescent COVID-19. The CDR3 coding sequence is TGTGCCAGCAGCCGCGGAAATTTGAACACTGAAGCTTTCTTT. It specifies CASSRGNLNTEAFF.